This T cell receptor beta chain was obtained from a study of cytomegalovirus exposure and HLA in healthy donors. Background on the study: Prior work identified 100 million to 130 million unique TCR beta sequences in 150 million to 200 million T cells. General study points: Earlier analysis found most TCR beta V segments productive about 90% or about 30% of the time. Over 15,000 TCR beta sequences were associated with HLA alleles at 0.05 false discovery rate in a later analysis.

Researchers ran the PCR with 60 Vbeta and 13 Jbeta primers. Sequenced by immunoSEQ multiplex PCR; TCRdb stores in-frame clones only, minus some. The top ten hold approximately 4% of the sample, which has under 150,000 clones, 75% to 85% seen once. Germline-derived CDR1 and CDR2 are MNHNS and SASEGT. There are 15 residues in the CDR3. V lost 5 bases, J lost 4 bases, and 8 bases stayed unmatched. Sampled while nominally healthy, donors likely had unrecorded immune exposures. Notes on this clone: Its antigen is unidentified.

The chain links TRBV6-1 to TRBJ1-1, with 9 bases matching TRBD1. The sequenced sample was PBMCs. This clonotype was obtained from a woman in her 40s in good health and CMV-seronegative. The CDR3 here is CASSPTGGAGTEAFF. The CDR3 region has the DNA TGTGCCAGCAGTCCAACAGGGGGCGCGGGCACTGAAGCTTTCTTT.